Listed below are T cell receptor beta chains from one sample, sequenced in a study of blood T cell repertoires in COVID-19. Profiling relied on immunoSEQ multiplex PCR, and the TCRdb table lists in-frame clones only, not all of them. The table records some 65,000 clones, roughly 74% of them present only once. The sample consisted of peripheral blood. The source of these receptors is a woman of 80 years or more with acute or convalescent COVID-19. CDR3s leave out the opening cysteine and the closing phenylalanine or tryptophan. Fields, in order: J gene, V gene, CDR3 protein.

j_call: TRBJ2-2; v_call: TRBV28; cdr3_aa: ASSLRQGWNTGELF
j_call: TRBJ2-2; v_call: TRBV28; cdr3_aa: ASSLPGGRELF
j_call: TRBJ1-1; v_call: TRBV29-1; cdr3_aa: SADVRVGEAF
j_call: TRBJ2-1; v_call: TRBV29-1; cdr3_aa: SVLAVSYNEQF
j_call: TRBJ1-2; v_call: TRBV30; cdr3_aa: AWSVTGRSAYGYT
j_call: TRBJ1-3; v_call: TRBV15; cdr3_aa: ATSRGDRRSGRNTIY
j_call: TRBJ2-1; v_call: TRBV18; cdr3_aa: ASSPPAGEQF
j_call: TRBJ1-2; v_call: TRBV7-3; cdr3_aa: ASSLNSFYGYT
j_call: TRBJ2-7; v_call: TRBV6-5; cdr3_aa: ASSQISGRRY
j_call: TRBJ2-3; v_call: TRBV4-2; cdr3_aa: ASSQIHLAGGPDTQY
j_call: TRBJ2-5; v_call: TRBV14; cdr3_aa: ASSQVGGSGSQY
j_call: TRBJ2-7; v_call: TRBV28; cdr3_aa: ASRSSGRAVYEQY
j_call: TRBJ2-7; v_call: TRBV29-1; cdr3_aa: SVGGGQGVSEQY
j_call: TRBJ1-4; v_call: TRBV7-6; cdr3_aa: ASSRDRGRTNEKLF
j_call: TRBJ2-7; v_call: TRBV6-4; cdr3_aa: ASSDSSGSPYEQY
j_call: TRBJ2-7; v_call: TRBV19; cdr3_aa: ASKPRLAGYEQY
j_call: TRBJ2-3; v_call: TRBV4-1; cdr3_aa: ASSLRLAGSTDTQY
j_call: TRBJ2-1; v_call: TRBV7-6; cdr3_aa: ASSPGGKGEQF
j_call: TRBJ1-1; v_call: TRBV5-1; cdr3_aa: ASSLVGQQGGNTEAF
j_call: TRBJ2-1; v_call: TRBV7-2; cdr3_aa: ASSLIGRATNEQF
j_call: TRBJ1-3; v_call: TRBV5-1; cdr3_aa: ASSPRGNGNTIY